These 15 T cell receptor beta chains share one sample of origin, sequenced in a study of shared clonotypes between healthy human individuals. Assay used: immunoSEQ multiplex PCR; TCRdb lists only in-frame clones, some missing. Among approximately 330,000 clones, about 73% were seen once, and the ten largest hold roughly 10%. The sequenced sample was memory CD4+ T cells sorted from blood. Stated subset: CD45RA-negative fraction. The origin of the receptors is a man aged 25-45 years in good health.

To note about this clone: The same CDR3 also results from other DNA sequences found in this sample. This chain links TRBV5-1 with TRBJ1-1; possible D gene TRBD1, 6 bases. V dropped 2 bases and J dropped 1 base, with 9 bases sitting between them. This CDR3 has 14 amino acids. Germline values: CDR1 SGHRS, CDR2 YFSETQ. CDR3 bases: TGCGCCAGCAGCTTCCTACAGGGGAACACTGAAGCTTTCTTT. Its translation: CASSFLQGNTEAFF.

CDR3: CASSESRQQETQYF. CDR3 bases: TGTGCCAGCAGTGAATCTAGGCAGCAAGAGACCCAGTACTTC. This rearrangement joins TRBV25-1 to TRBJ2-5, with D unclear. The CDR3 sequence is 14 residues long. The germline V gene has CDR1 MGHDK and CDR2 SYGVNS. With 1 base removed from V and 2 bases from J, the gap between germline ends came to 8 bases.

This sequence joins TRBV7-9 and TRBJ2-1; possible D gene TRBD1, 5 bases. Per germline, CDR1 SEHNR and CDR2 FQNEAQ (reference sequence). The CDR3 has 16 amino acids. Deletions cut 4 bases from V and 9 bases from J, with 22 bases between. CDR3 loop: CASSSPPFQPQGEQFF. The DNA of the CDR3 is TGTGCCAGCAGCTCCCCCCCTTTCCAGCCCCAGGGTGAGCAGTTCTTC.

The chain recombines TRBV9 with TRBJ2-2; D is undetermined. V was shortened by 1 base and J by 1 base, with 8 bases between the two germline ends. CDR1 and CDR2 (germline): SGDLS, YYNGEE. The CDR3 covers 15 residues. The CDR3 is CASSVRAENTGELFF. Written as DNA, the CDR3 is TGTGCCAGCAGCGTACGGGCAGAGAACACCGGGGAGCTGTTTTTT.

This clone has a single count. V usage is TRBV28 and J usage is TRBJ2-7; 9 nucleotides align to TRBD2. V was pared by 3 bases and J by 2 bases, with 5 bases of the junction left unmatched. From germline, CDR1 is MDHEN and CDR2 SYDVKM. The CDR3 length is 15 residues. The CDR3 coding sequence is TGTGCCAGCAGTTTCATGGCTAGCGGGACCTACGAGCAGTACTTC. Protein sequence: CASSFMASGTYEQYF.

The chain combines TRBV11-2 with TRBJ2-1, with D maybe TRBD1 (6 bases). V was trimmed by 3 bases and J by 6 bases, leaving 18 bases between them. CDR1 and CDR2 (germline): SGHAT, FQNNGV. The CDR3 length is 16 residues. The CDR3 DNA follows: TGTGCCAGCAGCTTGGGGACACCCTCTGAGGGCAATGAGCAGTTCTTC. Translated, it gives CASSLGTPSEGNEQFF.

The V call is TRBV29-1, the J call TRBJ2-4, with D possibly called TRBD1 or TRBD2 (5 bases each). Trimming cost V 4 bases and J 4 bases, with 14 bases left between them. Per the germline V gene, CDR1 is SQVTM and CDR2 is ANQGSEA. CDR3 length equals 14 residues. CDR3 residues: CSVATGTTKNIQYF. As DNA, the CDR3 is TGCAGCGTTGCTACGGGGACGACGAAAAACATTCAGTACTTC.

This clone has just a few counts. This sequence joins TRBV27 and TRBJ2-4; 7 bases map to TRBD1. Losses at the gene ends were 6 bases for V and 7 bases for J; bases not matched to a gene: 6. The V gene's germline CDR1 is MNHEY and CDR2 SMNVEV (reference sequence). This CDR3 comprises 13 residues. This CDR3 is CASSDRVLNIQYF. CDR3 DNA: TGTGCCAGCAGCGACAGGGTTCTGAACATTCAGTACTTC.

This clone was counted a few times. This sample also contains other DNA sequences that code for the same CDR3. The chain links TRBV7-6 to TRBJ2-3; TRBD1 is a possible D gene (5 bases). This CDR3 has 16 amino acids. Deletions cut 1 base from V and 3 bases from J, with 14 bases between. Germline V lookup: CDR1 SGHVS, CDR2 FNYEAQ. CDR3 in DNA: TGTGCCAGCAGCTTAGGCGCAGGGCAGGGAACAGATACGCAGTATTTT. Protein product: CASSLGAGQGTDTQYF.

The chain uses TRBV2 and TRBJ1-5; D unclear. V lost 4 bases and J 0 bases, leaving 10 bases between the germline ends. In germline, CDR1 is SNHLY, CDR2 FYNNEI. The CDR3 is 15 residues long. CDR3 residues: CASSVGQASNQPQHF. CDR3 DNA: TGTGCCAGCAGTGTAGGGCAAGCTAGCAATCAGCCCCAGCATTTT.

The chain joins TRBV5-1 to TRBJ2-7; TRBD1 agrees at 9 bases. Germline CDR1 is SGHRS and CDR2 is YFSETQ. This CDR3 has 15 amino acids. J was trimmed by 0 bases and V by 4 bases; bases with no gene match: 5. CDR3 bases: TGCGCCAGCAGCCGTTCGACAGGGGGCTCCTACGAGCAGTACTTC. Residues: CASSRSTGGSYEQYF. The full variable domain, its missing parts supplied by reference TRBV5-1 and TRBJ2-7, is KAGVTQTPRYLIKTRGQQVTLSCSPISGHRSVSWYQQTPGQGLQFLFEYFSETQRNKGNFPGRFSGRQFSNSRSEMNVSTLELGDSALYLCASSRSTGGSYEQYFGPGTRLTVT.

The chain carries TRBV5-4 and TRBJ2-7; D ambiguous. Trimming took off 4 bases at V and 0 bases at J, with 8 bases between the two ends. The germline gives CDR1 SGHNT, CDR2 YYREEE (reference sequence). The CDR3 has 13 amino acids. The chain's CDR3 is CASSPVGSYEQYF. CDR3 coding DNA: TGTGCCAGCAGCCCTGTAGGCTCCTACGAGCAGTACTTC. Supplemented by reference TRBV5-4 and TRBJ2-7, the full variable domain reads ETGVTQSPTHLIKTRGQQVTLRCSSQSGHNTVSWYQQALGQGPQFIFQYYREEENGRGNFPPRFSGLQFPNYSSELNVNALELDDSALYLCASSPVGSYEQYFGPGTRLTVT.

In DNA, the CDR3 is TGTGCCATCAGTGGGGGACTAGCGGCCTACGAGCAGTACTTC. Its protein is CAISGGLAAYEQYF. The V call is TRBV10-3, the J call TRBJ2-7; TRBD2 agrees at 11 bases. The CDR3 is made up of 14 amino acids. Trimming cost V 4 bases and J 2 bases; bases outside gene matches: 1. Germline V gene sequence: CDR1 ENHRY, CDR2 SYGVKD.

The genes are TRBV25-1 and TRBJ2-1; the match to TRBD2 covers 10 bases. The CDR3 has 16 amino acids. Germline trimming cut 3 bases from V and 8 bases from J; bases unmatched to any gene: 10. Germline CDR1 MGHDK, CDR2 SYGVNS. CDR3 DNA: TGTGCCAGCAGTGACCGGAGACTAGCGGGTTTGTATGAGCAGTTCTTC. Protein: CASSDRRLAGLYEQFF.

This chain uses TRBV2 with TRBJ2-7; D is uncertain. This CDR3 comprises 11 residues. Germline V gives CDR1 SNHLY, CDR2 FYNNEI. Trimming left V 5 bases short and J 3 bases short, with 5 bases between. Here the CDR3 DNA reads TGTGCCAGCAGTTACGACTACGAGCAGTACTTC. Protein product: CASSYDYEQYF.